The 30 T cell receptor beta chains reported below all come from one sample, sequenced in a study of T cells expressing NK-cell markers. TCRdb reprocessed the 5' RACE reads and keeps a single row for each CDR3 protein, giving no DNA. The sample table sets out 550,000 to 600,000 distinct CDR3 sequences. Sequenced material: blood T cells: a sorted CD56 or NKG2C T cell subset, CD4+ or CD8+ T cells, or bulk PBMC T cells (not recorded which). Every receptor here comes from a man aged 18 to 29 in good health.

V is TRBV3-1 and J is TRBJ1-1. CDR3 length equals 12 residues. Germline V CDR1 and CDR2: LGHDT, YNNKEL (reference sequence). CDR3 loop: CASSQDPGGAFF.

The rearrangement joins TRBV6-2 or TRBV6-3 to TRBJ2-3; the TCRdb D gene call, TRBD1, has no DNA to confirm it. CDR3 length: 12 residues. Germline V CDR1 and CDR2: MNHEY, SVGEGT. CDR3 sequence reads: CASSSPGSTQYF.

This CDR3 is CASSPGQATYEQYF. V gene TRBV28 combines with J gene TRBJ2-7; checking the TCRdb D call of TRBD1 is not possible without DNA. Germline assignment: CDR1 MDHEN and CDR2 SYDVKM. This CDR3 region has 14 residues. Together with reference TRBV28 and TRBJ2-7, the CDR3 gives the full variable domain: DVKVTQSSRYLVKRTGEKVFLECVQDMDHENMFWYRQDPGLGLRLIYFSYDVKMKEKGDIPEGYSVSREKKERFSLILESASTNQTSMYLCASSPGQATYEQYFGPGTRLTVT.

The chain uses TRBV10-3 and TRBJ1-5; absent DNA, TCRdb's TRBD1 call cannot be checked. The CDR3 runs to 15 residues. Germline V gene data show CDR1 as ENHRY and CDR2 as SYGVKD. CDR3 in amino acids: CAIGGNRGANQPQHF.

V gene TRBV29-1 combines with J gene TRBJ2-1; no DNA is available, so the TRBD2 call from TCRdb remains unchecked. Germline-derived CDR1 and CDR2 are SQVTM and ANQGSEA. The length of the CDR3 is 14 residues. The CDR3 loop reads CSVEVKREPNEQFF.

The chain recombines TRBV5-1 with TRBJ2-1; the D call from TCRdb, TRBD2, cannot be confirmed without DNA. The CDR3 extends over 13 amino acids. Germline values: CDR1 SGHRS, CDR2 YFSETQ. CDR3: CASSGTSRNEQFF.

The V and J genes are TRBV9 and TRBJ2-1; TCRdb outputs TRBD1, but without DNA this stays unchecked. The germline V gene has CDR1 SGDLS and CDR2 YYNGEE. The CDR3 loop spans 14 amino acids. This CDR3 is CASSLDQQGNEQFF. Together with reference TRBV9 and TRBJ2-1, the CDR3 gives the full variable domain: DSGVTQTPKHLITATGQRVTLRCSPRSGDLSVYWYQQSLDQGLQFLIQYYNGEERAKGNILERFSAQQFPDLHSELNLSSLELGDSALYFCASSLDQQGNEQFFGPGTRLTVL.

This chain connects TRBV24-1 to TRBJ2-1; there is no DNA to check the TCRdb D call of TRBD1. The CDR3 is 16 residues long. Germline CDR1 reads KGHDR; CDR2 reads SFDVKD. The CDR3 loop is CATSDRTPDRYNEQFF.

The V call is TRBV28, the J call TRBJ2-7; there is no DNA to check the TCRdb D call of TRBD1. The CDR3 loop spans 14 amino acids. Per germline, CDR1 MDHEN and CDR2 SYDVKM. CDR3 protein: CASRPPGTGSEQYF. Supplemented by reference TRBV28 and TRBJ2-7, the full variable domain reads DVKVTQSSRYLVKRTGEKVFLECVQDMDHENMFWYRQDPGLGLRLIYFSYDVKMKEKGDIPEGYSVSREKKERFSLILESASTNQTSMYLCASRPPGTGSEQYFGPGTRLTVT.

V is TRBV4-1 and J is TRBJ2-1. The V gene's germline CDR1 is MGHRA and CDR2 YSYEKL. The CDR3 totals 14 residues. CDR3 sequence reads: CASSQVGALNEQFF.

The CDR3 region is CSARSDQRHLLNEQFF. The chain has TRBV20-1 and TRBJ2-1; TCRdb's D call, TRBD2, is unchecked because there is no DNA. Germline V CDR1 and CDR2: DFQATT, SNEGSKA (reference sequence). This CDR3 has 16 amino acids.

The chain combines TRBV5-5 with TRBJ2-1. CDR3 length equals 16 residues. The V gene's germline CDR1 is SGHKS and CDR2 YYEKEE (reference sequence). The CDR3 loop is CASSLALSDGVYEQFF.

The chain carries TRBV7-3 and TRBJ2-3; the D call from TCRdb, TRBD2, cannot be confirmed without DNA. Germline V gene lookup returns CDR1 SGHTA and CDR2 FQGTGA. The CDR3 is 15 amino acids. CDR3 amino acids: CASSLLAASTDTQYF. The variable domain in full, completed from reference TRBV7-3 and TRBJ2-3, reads GAGVSQTPSNKVTEKGKYVELRCDPISGHTALYWYRQSLGQGPEFLIYFQGTGAADDSGLPNDRFFAVRPEGSVSTLKIQRTERGDSAVYLCASSLLAASTDTQYFGPGTRLTVL.

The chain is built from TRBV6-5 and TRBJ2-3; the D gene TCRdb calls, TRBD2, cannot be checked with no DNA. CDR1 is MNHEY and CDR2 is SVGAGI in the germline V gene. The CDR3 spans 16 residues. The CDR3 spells CASSYSSGGGADTQYF.

The CDR3 sequence is CSARDGDSNTGELFF. The rearrangement uses TRBV20-1 and TRBJ2-2; TCRdb calls TRBD1, which cannot be checked without DNA. The CDR3 is 15 amino acids. Germline V CDR1 and CDR2: DFQATT, SNEGSKA (reference sequence).

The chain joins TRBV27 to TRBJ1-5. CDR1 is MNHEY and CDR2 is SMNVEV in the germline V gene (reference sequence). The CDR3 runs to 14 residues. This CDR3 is CASSLSHREQPQHF.

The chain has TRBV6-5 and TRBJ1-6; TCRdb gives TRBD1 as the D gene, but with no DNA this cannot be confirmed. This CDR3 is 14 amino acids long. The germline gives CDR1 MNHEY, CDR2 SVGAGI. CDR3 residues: CASSWGRQNSPLHF.

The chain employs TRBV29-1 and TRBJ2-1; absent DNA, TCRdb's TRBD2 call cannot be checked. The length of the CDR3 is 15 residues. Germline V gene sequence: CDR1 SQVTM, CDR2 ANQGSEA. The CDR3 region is CSVETSGRDYNEQFF.

CDR3 sequence reads: CASSLVAIGRNEQFF. V usage is TRBV5-1 and J usage is TRBJ2-1; TCRdb names TRBD1, which stays unverified in the absence of DNA. Germline CDR1 is SGHRS and CDR2 is YFSETQ. The length of the CDR3 is 15 residues.

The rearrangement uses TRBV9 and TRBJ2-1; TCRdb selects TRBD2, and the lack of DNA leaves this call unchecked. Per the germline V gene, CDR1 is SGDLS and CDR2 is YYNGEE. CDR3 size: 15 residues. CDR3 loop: CASSIAGGTYNEQFF. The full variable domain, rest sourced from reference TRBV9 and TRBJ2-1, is DSGVTQTPKHLITATGQRVTLRCSPRSGDLSVYWYQQSLDQGLQFLIQYYNGEERAKGNILERFSAQQFPDLHSELNLSSLELGDSALYFCASSIAGGTYNEQFFGPGTRLTVL.

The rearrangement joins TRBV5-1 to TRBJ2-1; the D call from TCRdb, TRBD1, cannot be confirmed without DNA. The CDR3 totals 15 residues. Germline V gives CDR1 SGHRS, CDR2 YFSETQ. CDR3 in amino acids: CASSPRDRVLDEQFF. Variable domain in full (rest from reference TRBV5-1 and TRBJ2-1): KAGVTQTPRYLIKTRGQQVTLSCSPISGHRSVSWYQQTPGQGLQFLFEYFSETQRNKGNFPGRFSGRQFSNSRSEMNVSTLELGDSALYLCASSPRDRVLDEQFFGPGTRLTVL.

CDR3 sequence: CASSYGGLSNQPQHF. This chain joins TRBV6-5 and TRBJ1-5. The CDR3 has 15 amino acids. The V gene's germline CDR1 is MNHEY and CDR2 SVGAGI.

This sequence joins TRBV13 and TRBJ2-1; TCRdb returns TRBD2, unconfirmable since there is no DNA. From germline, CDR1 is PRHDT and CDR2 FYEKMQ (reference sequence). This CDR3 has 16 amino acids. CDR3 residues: CASSLPGLAASNEQFF.

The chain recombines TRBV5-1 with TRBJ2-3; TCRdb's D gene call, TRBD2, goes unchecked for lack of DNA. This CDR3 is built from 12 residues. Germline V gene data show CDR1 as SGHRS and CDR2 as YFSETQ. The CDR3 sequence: CASSVAGDTQYF.

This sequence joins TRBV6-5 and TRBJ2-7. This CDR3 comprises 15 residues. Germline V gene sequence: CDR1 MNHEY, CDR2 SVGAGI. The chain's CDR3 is CASSNVHKESYEQYF.

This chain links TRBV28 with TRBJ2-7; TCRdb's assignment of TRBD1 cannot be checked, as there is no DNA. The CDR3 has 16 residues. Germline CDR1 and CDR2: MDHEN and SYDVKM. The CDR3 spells CASRPIRDRENAWQYF.

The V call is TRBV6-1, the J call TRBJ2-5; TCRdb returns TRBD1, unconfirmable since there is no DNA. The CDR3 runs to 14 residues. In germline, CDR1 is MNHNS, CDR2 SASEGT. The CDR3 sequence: CASNRDREEETQYF.

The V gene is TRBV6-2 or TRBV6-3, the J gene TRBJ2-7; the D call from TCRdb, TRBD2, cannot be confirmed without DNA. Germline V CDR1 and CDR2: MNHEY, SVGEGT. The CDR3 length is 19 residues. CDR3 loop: CASSYDPGRGRALSYEQYF.

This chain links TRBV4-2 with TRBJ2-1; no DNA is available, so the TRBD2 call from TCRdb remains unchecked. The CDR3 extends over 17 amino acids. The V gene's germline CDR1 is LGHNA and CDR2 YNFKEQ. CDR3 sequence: CASSQWGSGSSYNEQFF.

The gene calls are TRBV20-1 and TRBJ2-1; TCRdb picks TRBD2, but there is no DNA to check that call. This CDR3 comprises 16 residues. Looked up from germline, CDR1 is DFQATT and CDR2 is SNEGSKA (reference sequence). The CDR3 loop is CSAYHSEPTGLNEQFF.